The 12 T cell receptor beta chains below were found in one sample sequenced in a study of shared clonotypes between healthy human individuals. The data were produced by immunoSEQ multiplex PCR, yet TCRdb's version contains in-frame clones alone and is incomplete. Of some 490,000 clones in the sample, 81% were seen once. Sequencing was carried out using PBMCs. The receptors shown here come from a woman aged 40 to 50 in good health. Some clones in this sample may be carry-over from other donors' samples.

This clone was found a few times. The chain couples TRBV7-2 to TRBJ2-3, with 7 bases lining up with TRBD1. This CDR3 region has 14 residues. Germline assignment: CDR1 SGHTA and CDR2 FQGNSA. With V trimmed by 2 bases and J by 4 bases, 3 bases remained unmatched. CDR3 amino acids: CASSLRTGSDTQYF. CDR3 DNA sequence: TGTGCCAGCAGCTTAAGGACAGGTTCAGATACGCAGTATTTT.

In nucleotides, the CDR3 is TGTGCCAGCAGCATAAATCAGGGTTTCTCCTACGAGCAGTACTTC. Translation: CASSINQGFSYEQYF. This chain uses TRBV5-6 with TRBJ2-7, with a possible D match to TRBD1 (5 bases). V lost 4 bases and J lost 0, with 14 bases in between. The CDR3 is 15 amino acids. The V gene's germline CDR1 is SGHDT and CDR2 YYEEEE.

This chain uses TRBV30 with TRBJ1-5; D gene ambiguous. The V and J ends lost 1 base and 0 bases respectively, with 7 bases between them. From germline, CDR1 is GTSNPN and CDR2 SVGIG (reference sequence). The CDR3 runs 14 residues. The CDR3 here is CAWSATLSNQPQHF. As DNA, the CDR3 is TGTGCCTGGAGTGCCACCCTTAGCAATCAGCCCCAGCATTTT.

On this clone: This likely stems from a read error, as it lies one base from a far larger clone. The chain combines TRBV6-1 with TRBJ2-5; D is unclear. Trimming took 0 bases from V and 5 from J, leaving 16 bases between them. The CDR3 is 16 amino acids. Germline assignment: CDR1 MNHNS and CDR2 SASEGT. The DNA of the CDR3 is TGTGCCAGCAGTGAAGCTCTCGGAAGCCCAACGGAGACCCAGTACTTC. It is translated as CASSEALGSPTETQYF.

In this sample, this clone turned up once. The V gene is TRBV5-8, the J gene TRBJ2-7; 8 bases are shared with TRBD2. The germline CDR1 and CDR2 sequences are SGHTS and YDEGEE. The CDR3 sequence is 14 residues long. The V gene end was trimmed by 4 bases and the J gene end by 3 bases; junction bases not matched to a gene: 6. The CDR3 reads CASSRAGDRYEQYF. CDR3 nucleotide sequence: TGTGCCAGCAGCCGAGCGGGAGACCGCTACGAGCAGTACTTC.

About this clone itself: This likely reflects a read error, since a far larger clone is one base away. The rearrangement links TRBV4-1 to TRBJ2-3; D possibly corresponds to TRBD2 (6 bases). CDR3 size: 17 residues. Germline V CDR1 and CDR2: MGHRA, YSYEKL. Trimming removed 3 bases at V and 3 bases at J, with 19 bases between. The CDR3 sequence is CASSHQKVGTETDTQYF. CDR3 DNA: TGCGCCAGCAGCCACCAGAAGGTCGGGACTGAGACAGATACGCAGTATTTT.

This clone was counted once. The chain links TRBV10-1 to TRBJ2-3; the D gene is possibly TRBD1 (5 bases). V gave up 0 bases and J gave up 4 bases, with 8 bases separating them. This CDR3 has 14 amino acids. Germline V CDR1 and CDR2: WNHNN, SYGVQD (reference sequence). The CDR3 bases are TGCGCCAGCAGTGAGTCTTCAGGGTCAGATACGCAGTATTTT. It is translated as CASSESSGSDTQYF.

The genes are TRBV11-2 and TRBJ2-5; D is uncertain. V shed 5 bases and J shed 5 bases, with 9 bases lying between them. This CDR3 spans 12 amino acids. CDR1 and CDR2 from the germline V gene are SGHAT and FQNNGV. The CDR3 DNA reads as TGTGCCAGCAGCCAGGCCCCGGAGACCCAGTACTTC. It yields the protein CASSQAPETQYF.

This chain joins TRBV7-9 and TRBJ1-2; weak D call: TRBD1 (5 bases). CDR1 SEHNR and CDR2 FQNEAQ come from the germline V gene (reference sequence). The V end was cut by 4 bases, the J end by 3 bases, with 9 bases between. The CDR3 totals 13 residues. The CDR3 coding sequence is TGTGCCAGCAGCTACTCGGGGGACTATGGCTACACCTTC. Its translation is CASSYSGDYGYTF.

This clone was seen just once. J is TRBJ2-7 and V is TRBV28; 9 bases line up with TRBD1. V dropped 6 bases and J dropped 6; count of bases not matched to a gene: 12. The CDR3 has 15 amino acids. CDR1 MDHEN and CDR2 SYDVKM come from the germline V gene. CDR3 region: CASSAYRDRVAEQYF. CDR3 sequence (DNA): TGTGCCAGCAGCGCCTACCGGGACAGGGTAGCCGAGCAGTACTTC.

The rearrangement joins TRBV18 to TRBJ1-5; TRBD1 matches at 7 bases. Germline V lookup: CDR1 KGHSH, CDR2 LQKENI. The CDR3 is 15 amino acids. After removal of 3 bases from V and 5 bases from J, the junction contained 7 bases not matched to a gene. In DNA, the CDR3 is TGTGCCAGCTCACCGGCCGGGACAGACTATCAGCCCCAGCATTTT. Translation gives CASSPAGTDYQPQHF. The full variable domain, completed using reference TRBV18 and TRBJ1-5, is NAGVMQNPRHLVRRRGQEARLRCSPMKGHSHVYWYRQLPEEGLKFMVYLQKENIIDESGMPKERFSAEFPKEGPSILRIQQVVRGDSAAYFCASSPAGTDYQPQHFGDGTRLSIL.

The V call is TRBV5-1, the J call TRBJ2-7, with D unclear. Germline V lookup: CDR1 SGHRS, CDR2 YFSETQ. This CDR3 is built from 14 residues. V was pared by 0 bases and J by 0 bases, with 7 bases between. The CDR3 DNA sequence: TGCGCCAGCAGCTTGGGAAGGGACTCCTACGAGCAGTACTTC. It encodes CASSLGRDSYEQYF.